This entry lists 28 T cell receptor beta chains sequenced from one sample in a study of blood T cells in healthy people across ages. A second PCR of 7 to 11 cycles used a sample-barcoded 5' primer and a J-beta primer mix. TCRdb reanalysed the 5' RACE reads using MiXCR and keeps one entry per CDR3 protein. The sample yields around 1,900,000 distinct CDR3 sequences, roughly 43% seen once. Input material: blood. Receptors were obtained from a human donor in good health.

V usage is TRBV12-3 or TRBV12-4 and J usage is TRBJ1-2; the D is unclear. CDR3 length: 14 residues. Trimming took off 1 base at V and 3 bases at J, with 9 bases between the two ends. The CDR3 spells CASSLGRPYYGYTF. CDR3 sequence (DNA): TGTGCCAGCAGTTTAGGCAGACCATACTATGGCTACACCTTC.

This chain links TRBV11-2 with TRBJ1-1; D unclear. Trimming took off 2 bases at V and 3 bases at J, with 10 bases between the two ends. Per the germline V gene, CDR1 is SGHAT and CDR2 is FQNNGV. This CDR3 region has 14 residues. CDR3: CASSLTTAYTEAFF. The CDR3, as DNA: TGTGCCAGCAGCTTAACCACAGCCTACACTGAAGCTTTCTTT.

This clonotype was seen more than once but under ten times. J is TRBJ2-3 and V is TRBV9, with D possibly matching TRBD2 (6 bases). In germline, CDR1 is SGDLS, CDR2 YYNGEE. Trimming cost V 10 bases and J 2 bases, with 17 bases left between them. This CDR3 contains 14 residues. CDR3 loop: CASRTGEFTDTQYF. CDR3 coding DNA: TGTGCCTCCAGAACGGGGGAGTTCACAGATACGCAGTATTTT.

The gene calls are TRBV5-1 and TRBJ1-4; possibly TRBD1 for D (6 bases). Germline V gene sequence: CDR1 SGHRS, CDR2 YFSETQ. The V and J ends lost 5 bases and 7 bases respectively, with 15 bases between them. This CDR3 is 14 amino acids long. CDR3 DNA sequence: TGCGCCAGCAGAGTGCGGGGGGCGGGTGAAAAACTGTTTTTT. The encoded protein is CASRVRGAGEKLFF.

CDR3: CASSLGSDYYEQYF. CDR3 nucleotides: TGTGCCAGCAGCTTAGGCTCAGACTATTACGAGCAGTACTTC. The V call is TRBV7-2, the J call TRBJ2-7; possible D gene TRBD2, 5 bases. This CDR3 is built from 14 residues. Trimming removed 1 base from V and 4 bases from J, with 11 bases in between. Per the germline V gene, CDR1 is SGHTA and CDR2 is FQGNSA.

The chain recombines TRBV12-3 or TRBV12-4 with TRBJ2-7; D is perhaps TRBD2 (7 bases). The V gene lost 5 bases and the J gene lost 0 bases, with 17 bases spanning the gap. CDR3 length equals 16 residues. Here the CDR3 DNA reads TGTGCCAGCAGTCCTAGGGGGGGGGCCAGCTCCTACGAGCAGTACTTC. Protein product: CASSPRGGASSYEQYF.

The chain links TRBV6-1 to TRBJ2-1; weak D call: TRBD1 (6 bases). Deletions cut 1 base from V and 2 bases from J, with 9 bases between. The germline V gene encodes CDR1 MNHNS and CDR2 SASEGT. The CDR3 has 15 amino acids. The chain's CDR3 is CASSEGRDTYNEQFF. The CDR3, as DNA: TGTGCCAGCAGTGAAGGAAGGGACACCTACAATGAGCAGTTCTTC.

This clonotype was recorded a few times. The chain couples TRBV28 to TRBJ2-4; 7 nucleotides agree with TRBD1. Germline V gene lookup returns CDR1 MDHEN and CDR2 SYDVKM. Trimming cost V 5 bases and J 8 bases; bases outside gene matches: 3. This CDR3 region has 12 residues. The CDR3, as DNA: TGTGCCAGCAGTCGACAGGGTTACATTCAGTACTTC. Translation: CASSRQGYIQYF.

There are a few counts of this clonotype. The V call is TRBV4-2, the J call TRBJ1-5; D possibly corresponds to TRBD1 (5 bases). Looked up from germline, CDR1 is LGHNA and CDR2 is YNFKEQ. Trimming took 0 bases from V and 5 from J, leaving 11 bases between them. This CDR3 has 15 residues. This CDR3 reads CASSQDGDGYQPQHF. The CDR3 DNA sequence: TGTGCCAGCAGCCAAGATGGGGACGGCTATCAGCCCCAGCATTTT.

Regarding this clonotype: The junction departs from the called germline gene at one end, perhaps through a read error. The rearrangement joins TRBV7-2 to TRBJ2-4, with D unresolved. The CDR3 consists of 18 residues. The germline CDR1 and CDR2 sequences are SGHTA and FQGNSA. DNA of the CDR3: TGTGCCAGCTGCTTAGTGTCATGGGCCCAGGAAGCCAAAAACATTCAGTACTTC. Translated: CASCLVSWAQEAKNIQYF.

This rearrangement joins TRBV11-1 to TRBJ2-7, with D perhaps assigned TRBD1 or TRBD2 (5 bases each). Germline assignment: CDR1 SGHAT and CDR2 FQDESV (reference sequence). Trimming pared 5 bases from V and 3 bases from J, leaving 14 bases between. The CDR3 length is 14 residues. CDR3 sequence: CASSRNRDGYEQYF. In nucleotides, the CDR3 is TGTGCCAGCAGCCGGAACCGGGACGGCTACGAGCAGTACTTC.

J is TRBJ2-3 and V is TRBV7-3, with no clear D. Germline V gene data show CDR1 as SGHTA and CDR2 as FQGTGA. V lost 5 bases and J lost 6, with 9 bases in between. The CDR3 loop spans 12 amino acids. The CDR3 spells CASSQIQDTQYF. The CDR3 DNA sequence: TGTGCCAGCAGCCAAATTCAGGATACGCAGTATTTT.

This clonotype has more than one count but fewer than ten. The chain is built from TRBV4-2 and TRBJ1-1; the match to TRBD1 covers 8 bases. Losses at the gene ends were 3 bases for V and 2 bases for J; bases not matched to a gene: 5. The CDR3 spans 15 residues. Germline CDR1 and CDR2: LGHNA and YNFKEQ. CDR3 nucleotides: TGTGCCAGCAGCCAGCCGGGACAGGAAAACACTGAAGCTTTCTTT. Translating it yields CASSQPGQENTEAFF.

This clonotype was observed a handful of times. The CDR3 bases are TGTGCCAGCAGGGTCAGTCCTCTTACGATCTACGAGCAGTACTTC. It is translated as CASRVSPLTIYEQYF. V usage is TRBV6-2 or TRBV6-3 and J usage is TRBJ2-7; D call uncertain. V was trimmed by 6 bases and J by 3 bases, leaving 18 bases between them. Germline lookup yields CDR1 MNHEY and CDR2 SVGEGT. The length of the CDR3 is 15 residues.

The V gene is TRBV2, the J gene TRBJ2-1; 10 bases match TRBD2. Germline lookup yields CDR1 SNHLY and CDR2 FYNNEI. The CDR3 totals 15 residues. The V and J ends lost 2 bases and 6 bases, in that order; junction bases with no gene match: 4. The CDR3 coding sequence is TGTGCCAGCAGTGAAAGCGGGGGGGCTGTCAATGAGCAGTTCTTC. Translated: CASSESGGAVNEQFF. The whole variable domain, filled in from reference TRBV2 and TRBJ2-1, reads EPEVTQTPSHQVTQMGQEVILRCVPISNHLYFYWYRQILGQKVEFLVSFYNNEISEKSEIFDDQFSVERPDGSNFTLKIRSTKLEDSAMYFCASSESGGAVNEQFFGPGTRLTVL.

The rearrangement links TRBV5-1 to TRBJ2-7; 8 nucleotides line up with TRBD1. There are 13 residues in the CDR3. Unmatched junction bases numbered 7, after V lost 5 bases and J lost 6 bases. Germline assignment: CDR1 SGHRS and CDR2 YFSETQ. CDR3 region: CASRLTTGGEQYF. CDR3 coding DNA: TGCGCCAGCAGGCTGACTACAGGGGGCGAGCAGTACTTC.

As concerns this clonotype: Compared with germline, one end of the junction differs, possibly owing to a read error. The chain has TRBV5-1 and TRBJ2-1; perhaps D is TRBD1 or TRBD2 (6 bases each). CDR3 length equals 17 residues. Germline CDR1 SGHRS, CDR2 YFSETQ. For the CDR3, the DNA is TGCGCCAGCAGCAGGACCCACGGGGGCAATTCCTACAATGAGCGGTTCTTC. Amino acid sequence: CASSRTHGGNSYNERFF.

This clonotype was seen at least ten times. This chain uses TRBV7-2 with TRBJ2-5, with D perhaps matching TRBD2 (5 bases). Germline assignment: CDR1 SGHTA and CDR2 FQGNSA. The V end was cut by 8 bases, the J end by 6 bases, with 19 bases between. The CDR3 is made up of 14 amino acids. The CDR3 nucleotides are TGTGCCAGCGCTGAGTTTACGGGATCAAAGACCCAGTACTTC. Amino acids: CASAEFTGSKTQYF.

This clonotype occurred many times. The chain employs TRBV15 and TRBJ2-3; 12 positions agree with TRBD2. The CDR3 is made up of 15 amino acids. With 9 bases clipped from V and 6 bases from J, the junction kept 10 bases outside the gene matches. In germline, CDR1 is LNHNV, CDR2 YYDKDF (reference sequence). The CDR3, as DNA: TGTGCCACAAGCGGACTAGCGGGGTTCTCGGATACGCAGTATTTT. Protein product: CATSGLAGFSDTQYF.

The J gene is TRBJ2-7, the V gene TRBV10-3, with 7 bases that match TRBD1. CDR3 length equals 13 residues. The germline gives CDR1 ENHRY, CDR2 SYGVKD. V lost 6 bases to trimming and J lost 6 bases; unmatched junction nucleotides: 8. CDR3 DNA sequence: TGTGCCATCAGGGAGAACAGGGGACGCGAGCAGTACTTC. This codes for CAIRENRGREQYF.

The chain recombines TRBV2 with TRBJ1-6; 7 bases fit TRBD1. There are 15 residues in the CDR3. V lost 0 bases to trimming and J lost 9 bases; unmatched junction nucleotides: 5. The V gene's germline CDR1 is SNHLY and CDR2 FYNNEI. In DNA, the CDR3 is TGTGCCAGCAGTGAAGCGGGGACAGAAGTTTCACCCCTCCACTTT. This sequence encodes CASSEAGTEVSPLHF.

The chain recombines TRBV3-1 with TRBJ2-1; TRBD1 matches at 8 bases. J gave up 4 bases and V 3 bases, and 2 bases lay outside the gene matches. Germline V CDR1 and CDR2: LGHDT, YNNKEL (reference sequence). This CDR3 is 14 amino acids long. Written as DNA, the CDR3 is TGTGCCAGCAGCCAGGACAGGGTATACAATGAGCAGTTCTTC. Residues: CASSQDRVYNEQFF.

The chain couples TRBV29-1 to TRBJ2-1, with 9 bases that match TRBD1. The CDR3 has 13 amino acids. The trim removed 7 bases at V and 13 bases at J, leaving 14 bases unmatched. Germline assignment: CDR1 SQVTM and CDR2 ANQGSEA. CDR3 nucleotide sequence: TGCAGCGCGAAGGGACAGGGCCAAGAGACCCAGTTCTTC. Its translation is CSAKGQGQETQFF.

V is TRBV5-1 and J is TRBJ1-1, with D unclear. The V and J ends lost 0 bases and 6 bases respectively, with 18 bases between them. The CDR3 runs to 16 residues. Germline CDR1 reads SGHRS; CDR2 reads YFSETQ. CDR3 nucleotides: TGCGCCAGCAGCTTGGACCCGCTATCTAACCGCTCTGAAGCTTTCTTT. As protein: CASSLDPLSNRSEAFF. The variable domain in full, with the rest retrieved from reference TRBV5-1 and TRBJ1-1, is KAGVTQTPRYLIKTRGQQVTLSCSPISGHRSVSWYQQTPGQGLQFLFEYFSETQRNKGNFPGRFSGRQFSNSRSEMNVSTLELGDSALYLCASSLDPLSNRSEAFFGQGTRLTVV.

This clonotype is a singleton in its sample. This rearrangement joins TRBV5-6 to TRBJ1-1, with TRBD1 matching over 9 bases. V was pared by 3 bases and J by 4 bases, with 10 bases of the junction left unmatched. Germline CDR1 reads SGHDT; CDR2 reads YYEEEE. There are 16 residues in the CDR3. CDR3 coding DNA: TGTGCCAGCAGCTCGCTTTACCGGGACAGGGCCACTGAAGCTTTCTTT. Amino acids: CASSSLYRDRATEAFF. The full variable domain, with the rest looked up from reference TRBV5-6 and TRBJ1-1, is DAGVTQSPTHLIKTRGQQVTLRCSPKSGHDTVSWYQQALGQGPQFIFQYYEEEERQRGNFPDRFSGHQFPNYSSELNVNALLLGDSALYLCASSSLYRDRATEAFFGQGTRLTVV.

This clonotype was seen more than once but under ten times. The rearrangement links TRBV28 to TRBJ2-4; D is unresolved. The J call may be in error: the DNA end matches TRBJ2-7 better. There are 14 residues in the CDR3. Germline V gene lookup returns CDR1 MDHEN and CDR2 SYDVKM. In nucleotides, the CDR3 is TGTGCCAGCAGCGTAGGCCCTCAAGGCGACGAGCAGTACTTC. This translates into CASSVGPQGDEQYF.

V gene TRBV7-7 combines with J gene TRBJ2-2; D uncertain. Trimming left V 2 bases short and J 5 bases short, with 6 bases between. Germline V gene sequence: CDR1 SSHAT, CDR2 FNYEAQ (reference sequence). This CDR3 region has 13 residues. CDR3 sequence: CASSLSRTGELFF. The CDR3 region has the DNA TGTGCCAGCAGCTTATCTAGGACCGGGGAGCTGTTTTTT.

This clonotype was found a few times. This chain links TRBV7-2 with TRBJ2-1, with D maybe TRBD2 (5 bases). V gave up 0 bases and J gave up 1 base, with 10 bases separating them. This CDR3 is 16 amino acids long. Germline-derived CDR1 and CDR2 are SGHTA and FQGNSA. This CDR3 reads CASSLALRGSYNEQFF. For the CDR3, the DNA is TGTGCCAGCAGCTTAGCTCTACGGGGTTCCTACAATGAGCAGTTCTTC.